These 22 T cell receptor beta chains originate from one sample sequenced in a study of Ad26.COV2.S vaccination and SARS-CoV-2 variants. Method: immunoSEQ multiplex PCR; TCRdb's copy keeps in-frame clones and lacks some. The table lists approximately 150,000 clones, roughly 90% of them singletons. The sample consisted of peripheral blood, taken after recovery from COVID-19. The receptors derive from a human donor who had recovered from COVID-19.

This clone was recorded once. This chain links TRBV4-3 with TRBJ2-7, with TRBD2 matching 11 bases. V lost 4 bases to trimming and J lost 9 bases; unmatched junction nucleotides: 23. CDR1 LGHNA and CDR2 YSLEER come from the germline V gene. This CDR3 comprises 19 residues. CDR3 sequence (DNA): TGCGCCAGCAGCCCTTTCCCAGGACTAGCGGGTTACGCCTACGAGTGGCAGTACTTC. The encoded protein is CASSPFPGLAGYAYEWQYF.

This chain links TRBV5-6 with TRBJ1-5; D may be TRBD1 (5 bases). Germline V gives CDR1 SGHDT, CDR2 YYEEEE. V lost 1 base and J lost 7, with 18 bases in between. This CDR3 contains 16 residues. Here the CDR3 DNA reads TGTGCCAGCAGCTTGTATAGTTTTAGGGGAGGGCAGCCCCAGCATTTT. Its protein is CASSLYSFRGGQPQHF.

The genes are TRBV6-5 and TRBJ2-3; D is uncertain. The V gene lost 4 bases and the J gene lost 0 bases, with 8 bases spanning the gap. The CDR3 is 14 amino acids. Germline V gene sequence: CDR1 MNHEY, CDR2 SVGAGI. In DNA, the CDR3 is TGTGCCAGCAGTTGGACGGCTAGCACAGATACGCAGTATTTT. As protein: CASSWTASTDTQYF.

The V call is TRBV4-3, the J call TRBJ1-5; D gene ambiguous. Germline CDR1 and CDR2: LGHNA and YSLEER. This CDR3 spans 14 amino acids. Trimming stripped 0 bases from V and 6 bases from J, with 9 bases between. CDR3 sequence (DNA): TGCGCCAGCAGCCAAGATTGGGCGGGTCAGCCCCAGCATTTT. It encodes CASSQDWAGQPQHF.

This clone showed up just a few times. The chain employs TRBV12-3 or TRBV12-4 and TRBJ1-1; D call uncertain. Trimming removed 7 bases at V and 1 base at J, with 10 bases between. The CDR3 loop spans 13 amino acids. Written as DNA, the CDR3 is TGTGCCAGCACGGAGGCAGGGAACACTGAAGCTTTCTTT. It yields the protein CASTEAGNTEAFF.

V gene TRBV27 combines with J gene TRBJ2-1; D possibly corresponds to TRBD2 (6 bases). The CDR3 is made up of 14 amino acids. Germline-derived CDR1 and CDR2 are MNHEY and SMNVEV (reference sequence). V lost 6 bases, J lost 11 bases, and 20 bases lay in between. In nucleotides, the CDR3 is TGTGCCAGCAGGTCGGATCCGTTGGAGGGACAGCAGTTCTTC. Amino acids: CASRSDPLEGQQFF.

The V gene is TRBV4-3, the J gene TRBJ1-2; D not certain. The germline CDR1 and CDR2 sequences are LGHNA and YSLEER. Between the trimmed V and J ends, which lost 2 bases and 8 bases, there was a span of 15 bases. The CDR3 covers 14 residues. CDR3 region: CASSQNRVKGGYTF. The CDR3 DNA is TGCGCCAGCAGCCAAAACCGAGTTAAGGGAGGCTACACCTTC.

The V gene is TRBV11-2, the J gene TRBJ1-4; TRBD1 agrees at 8 bases. The CDR3 has 15 residues. After removal of 4 bases from V and 7 bases from J, the junction contained 8 bases not matched to a gene. CDR1 and CDR2 from the germline V gene are SGHAT and FQNNGV. The CDR3 nucleotides read TGTGCCAGCAGCTCCCTGCAGGGGGCTGGTGAAAAACTGTTTTTT. It specifies CASSSLQGAGEKLFF.

V usage is TRBV28 and J usage is TRBJ2-7; the match to TRBD1 covers 11 bases. The CDR3 runs to 15 residues. Germline values: CDR1 MDHEN, CDR2 SYDVKM. J lost 3 bases, V lost 5 bases, and 6 bases had no gene match. This CDR3 reads CASSQPGQGVYEQYF. The DNA for the CDR3 is TGTGCCAGCAGTCAACCGGGACAGGGGGTCTACGAGCAGTACTTC.

This clone came up a few times. The identical CDR3 is also encoded by other nucleotide sequences in the sample. V gene TRBV30 combines with J gene TRBJ1-1, with D perhaps matching TRBD1 (5 bases). In germline, CDR1 is GTSNPN, CDR2 SVGIG (reference sequence). The CDR3 totals 13 residues. Trimming removed 1 base from V and 1 base from J, with 7 bases in between. This CDR3 reads CAWSEGQNTEAFF. In DNA, the CDR3 is TGTGCCTGGAGTGAGGGGCAGAACACTGAAGCTTTCTTT.

The count of this clone is one. V and J are TRBV9 and TRBJ2-3; perhaps TRBD2 as D (6 bases). The CDR3 is made up of 14 amino acids. CDR1 is SGDLS and CDR2 is YYNGEE in the germline V gene. With 2 bases removed from V and 5 bases from J, the gap between germline ends came to 12 bases. The CDR3 protein is CASSVLSRGDTQYF. CDR3 nucleotides: TGTGCCAGCAGCGTGCTCTCGCGGGGAGATACGCAGTATTTT.

This clone occurred a few times. The genes are TRBV7-9 and TRBJ2-1, with a weak D call TRBD1 (8 bases). This CDR3 is 18 amino acids long. Germline CDR1 and CDR2: SEHNR and FQNEAQ (reference sequence). Trimming cost V 5 bases and J 1 base, with 21 bases left between them. CDR3 DNA sequence: TGTGCCAGCAGCCCAAAGGCCGGACAGGGAGGGTCCTACAATGAGCAGTTCTTC. Protein product: CASSPKAGQGGSYNEQFF.

The chain employs TRBV19 and TRBJ2-5; a weak D match, TRBD2 (7 bases). The V and J ends lost 10 bases and 5 bases respectively, with 20 bases between them. The CDR3 consists of 14 residues. Germline CDR1 and CDR2: LNHDA and SQIVND (reference sequence). The CDR3 DNA reads TGTGCCATCGGGCCGGGGGGCGGTCGGGAGACCCAGTACTTC. Protein: CAIGPGGGRETQYF.

V usage is TRBV5-1 and J usage is TRBJ1-2; D unresolved. Germline lookup yields CDR1 SGHRS and CDR2 YFSETQ. V lost 4 bases, J lost 3 bases, and 13 bases lay in between. The CDR3 runs 14 residues. In DNA form, the CDR3 reads TGCGCCAGCAGCCAAAGAAGCGGGGACTATGGCTACACCTTC. Protein: CASSQRSGDYGYTF. Supplemented by reference TRBV5-1 and TRBJ1-2, the full variable domain reads KAGVTQTPRYLIKTRGQQVTLSCSPISGHRSVSWYQQTPGQGLQFLFEYFSETQRNKGNFPGRFSGRQFSNSRSEMNVSTLELGDSALYLCASSQRSGDYGYTFGSGTRLTVV.

This clone was observed once. V gene TRBV12-3 or TRBV12-4 combines with J gene TRBJ1-2, with D perhaps TRBD1 (5 bases). The CDR3 is 13 residues long. The ends were cut back, 4 bases at V and 3 bases at J, with 9 bases in the middle. The CDR3 sequence is CASSSGTDYGYTF. The CDR3 DNA is TGTGCCAGCAGTTCAGGGACGGACTATGGCTACACCTTC.

CDR3 nucleotides: TGTGCCAGCAAAGGTAGCGGGGTGGTCCAAGAGACCCAGTACTTC. This sequence encodes CASKGSGVVQETQYF. The chain combines TRBV28 with TRBJ2-5, with TRBD2 matching 8 bases. Germline V gene data show CDR1 as MDHEN and CDR2 as SYDVKM. This CDR3 has 15 residues. V lost 7 bases to trimming and J lost 1 base; unmatched junction nucleotides: 8.

A note on this clone: Distinct nucleotide sequences in the sample also encode this CDR3. V is TRBV5-1 and J is TRBJ2-5; D gene uncertain. There are 12 residues in the CDR3. Trimming stripped 0 bases from V and 5 bases from J, with 5 bases between. The germline V gene encodes CDR1 SGHRS and CDR2 YFSETQ. The CDR3 DNA reads as TGCGCCAGCAGCTTGGTTGGGGAGACCCAGTACTTC. Translating it yields CASSLVGETQYF.

The rearrangement joins TRBV5-1 to TRBJ2-2; D gene unclear. The CDR3 totals 16 residues. The V gene lost 0 bases and the J gene lost 1 base, with 10 bases spanning the gap. Germline V gene data show CDR1 as SGHRS and CDR2 as YFSETQ. CDR3 sequence (DNA): TGCGCCAGCAGCTTGGAGACGGCTTGGAACACCGGGGAGCTGTTTTTT. Protein sequence: CASSLETAWNTGELFF.

This rearrangement joins TRBV25-1 to TRBJ2-1; D possibly corresponds to TRBD2 (6 bases). The CDR3 spans 14 residues. The germline CDR1 and CDR2 sequences are MGHDK and SYGVNS. V lost 4 bases and J lost 1, with 8 bases in between. The CDR3 nucleotides read TGTGCCAGCAGTGTAGCGGAATCCTACAATGAGCAGTTCTTC. Translating it yields CASSVAESYNEQFF.

A single count supports this clone. The chain joins TRBV6-6 to TRBJ1-4, with D possibly matching TRBD1 (5 bases). CDR1 and CDR2 (germline): MNHNY, SVGAGI (reference sequence). Trimming took 0 bases from V and 7 from J, leaving 6 bases between them. This CDR3 region has 13 residues. DNA of the CDR3: TGTGCCAGCAGTTACTCGGGGGTTGAAAAACTGTTTTTT. This codes for CASSYSGVEKLFF.

J is TRBJ1-1 and V is TRBV5-5, with D perhaps TRBD1 (5 bases). Per the germline V gene, CDR1 is SGHKS and CDR2 is YYEKEE (reference sequence). The length of the CDR3 is 16 residues. Trimming shortened V by 0 bases and J by 0 bases, and 12 bases separated the two germline ends. The CDR3 DNA sequence: TGTGCCAGCAGCTTGGAGGAGGGGTGGATGAACACTGAAGCTTTCTTT. Its protein product is CASSLEEGWMNTEAFF.

The chain uses TRBV9 and TRBJ2-1, with TRBD2 matching 8 bases. With V trimmed by 2 bases and J by 7 bases, 8 bases remained unmatched. The germline gives CDR1 SGDLS, CDR2 YYNGEE. This CDR3 is built from 15 residues. The CDR3 nucleotides read TGTGCCAGCAGCGTCATAGGGGTAGCGGGGAATGAGCAGTTCTTC. Its protein product is CASSVIGVAGNEQFF.